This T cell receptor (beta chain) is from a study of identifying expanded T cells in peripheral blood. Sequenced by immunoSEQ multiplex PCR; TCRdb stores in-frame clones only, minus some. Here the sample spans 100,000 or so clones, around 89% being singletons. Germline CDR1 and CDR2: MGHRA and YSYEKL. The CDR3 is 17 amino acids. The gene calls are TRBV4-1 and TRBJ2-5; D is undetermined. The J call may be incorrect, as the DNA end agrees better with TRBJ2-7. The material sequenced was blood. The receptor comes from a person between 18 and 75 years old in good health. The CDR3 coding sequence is TGCGCCAGCAGCCAAGGTTTACCGGGTCGCAACTCCTACGAGCAGTACTTC. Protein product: CASSQGLPGRNSYEQYF.